The 5 T cell receptor beta chains in this list originate from one sample, sequenced in a study of blood T cell repertoires in COVID-19. Assay: immunoSEQ multiplex PCR; the TCRdb copy retains only in-frame clones and omits some. The top ten clones hold roughly 25% of a sample with just under 50,000 clones, roughly 78% of them seen once. The sequenced material came from peripheral blood. These receptors originate from a man aged 65-85 years with acute or convalescent COVID-19.

This clone showed up just a few times. The chain couples TRBV27 to TRBJ1-2, with 9 bases lining up with TRBD1. The CDR3 covers 16 residues. J lost 6 bases, V lost 4 bases, and 12 bases had no gene match. CDR1 MNHEY and CDR2 SMNVEV come from the germline V gene (reference sequence). The CDR3 region is CASSSGQGRYHDGYTF. The CDR3, as DNA: TGTGCCAGCAGTTCCGGACAGGGGCGCTATCATGATGGCTACACCTTC.

The gene calls are TRBV7-3 and TRBJ2-5, with D maybe TRBD2 (6 bases). V lost 5 bases and J 9 bases, leaving 16 bases between the germline ends. The CDR3 runs to 13 residues. CDR1 and CDR2 (germline): SGHTA, FQGTGA. The CDR3 region is CASSRGLLGAQYF. CDR3 nucleotide sequence: TGTGCCAGCAGCAGGGGACTTCTAGGAGCCCAGTACTTC.

The table lists this clone with a count of one. This chain connects TRBV12-5 to TRBJ1-5; 8 nucleotides agree with TRBD1. V trimming: 5 bases; J trimming: 2 bases; junction bases outside the gene matches: 5. The germline gives CDR1 LGHNT, CDR2 FRNRAP. The CDR3 runs 15 residues. The DNA of the CDR3 is TGTGCTAGTGGTCAGGGGGCCGGGGGCAATCAGCCCCAGCATTTT. This encodes CASGQGAGGNQPQHF.

The V gene is TRBV5-4, the J gene TRBJ2-5; possible D gene TRBD1, 6 bases. The CDR3 extends over 13 amino acids. V shed 2 bases and J shed 5 bases, with 10 bases lying between them. Per germline, CDR1 SGHNT and CDR2 YYREEE (reference sequence). The CDR3 is CASSLQGGETQYF. The CDR3 DNA reads as TGTGCCAGCAGCTTACAGGGTGGCGAGACCCAGTACTTC.

The chain couples TRBV15 to TRBJ2-7; the match to TRBD1 covers 7 bases. V was clipped by 8 bases and J by 0 bases; unmatched bases: 4. Germline CDR1 reads LNHNV; CDR2 reads YYDKDF (reference sequence). The length of the CDR3 is 13 residues. The CDR3 DNA reads TGTGCCACCGCTCGGGACAGCTCCTACGAGCAGTACTTC. Amino acids: CATARDSSYEQYF.